Listed below are T cell receptor beta chains from one sample, sequenced in a study of regulatory T cells in long-lasting Graves disease. Via MiXCR, TCRdb re-called the multiplex PCR reads, giving one row per CDR3 protein. The table has fewer than 500,000 distinct CDR3 sequences, roughly 17% seen once; the top ten hold more than 9%. This sample was also put to use in a study of T cells in Graves' hyperthyroidism and ophthalmopathy.

The sample consisted of peripheral blood mononuclear cells (PBMCs), taken at new diagnosis, from a patient treated with antithyroid drugs. All receptors come from a man in his forties with Graves disease. The CDR3 runs from the conserved cysteine through the conserved F or W. Each record gives: D gene, V gene, CDR3 protein. D genes are given only for firm matches.

>TRBD1|TRBV11-2
CASRPWDRGQEETQYF
>TRBD1|TRBV3-1
CASSQGQGRTEAFF
>.|TRBV29-1
CSARQGGLYNEQFF
>TRBD2|TRBV12-5
CASGPTSGRSAGELFF
>.|TRBV5-4
CASSLAQKTSTDTQYF
>.|TRBV7-2
CASSSSVGSSGFF
>.|TRBV2
CASSDEANEQFF
>.|TRBV7-9
CASSPERGFISDTQYF
>.|TRBV7-8
CASSSLPASQETQYF
>.|TRBV27
CASSRGSGTGELFF
>.|TRBV20-1
CSARDGGTGDTEAFF
>.|TRBV7-9
CASSPVNTQGGEQYF
>.|TRBV12-3/TRBV12-4
CASSLVGAKGYTF
>TRBD1|TRBV7-2
CASSLYEGAVEYEQYF
>.|TRBV28
CAVGGGSKETQYF
>.|TRBV9
CASSVGPDNYEQYF
>.|TRBV5-1
CASSLAGGTVKYEQYF
>TRBD2|TRBV24-1
CATSDLSGGYNEQFF
>TRBD2|TRBV3-1
CASSRGTTSYNEQFF
>.|TRBV7-9
CASSPAGTSGANVLTF
>TRBD1|TRBV2
CASSARDRGNF
>TRBD1|TRBV28
CASSRTGVKTLHF
>.|TRBV19
CAIENRNEAFF
>.|TRBV3-1
CASSQDTGPMSYTF
>TRBD2|TRBV7-2
CASSQGLAGVAEQFF
>.|TRBV18
CASSPLGGPVNTEAFF
>.|TRBV2
CASSNAGNTEAFF
>.|TRBV29-1
CKGRGSGVVRAYF
>TRBD1|TRBV2
CASSDRRGQQGSNQPQHF